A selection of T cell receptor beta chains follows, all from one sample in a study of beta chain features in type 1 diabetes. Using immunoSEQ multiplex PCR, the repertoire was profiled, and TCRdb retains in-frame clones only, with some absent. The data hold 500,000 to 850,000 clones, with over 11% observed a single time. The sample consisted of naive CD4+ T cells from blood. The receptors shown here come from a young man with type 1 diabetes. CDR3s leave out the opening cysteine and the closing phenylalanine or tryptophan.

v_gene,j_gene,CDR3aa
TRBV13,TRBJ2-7,ASSLGQRLSEQY
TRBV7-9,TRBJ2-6,ASSSPGAGRTGANVLT
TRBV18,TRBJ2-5,ASSPTGLQETQY
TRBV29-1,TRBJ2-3,SVRQGITDTQY
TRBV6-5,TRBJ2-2,ASVRLDGELF
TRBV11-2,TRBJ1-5,ASSLSGQPQH
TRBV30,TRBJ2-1,AWRGGGNYNEQF
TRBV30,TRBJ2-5,AWSGSGRSETQY
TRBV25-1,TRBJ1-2,ASTPGQGGFAYGYT
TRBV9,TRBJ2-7,ASSVEGLTPYEQY
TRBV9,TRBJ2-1,ASSGTSSYNEQF
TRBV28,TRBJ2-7,ASSFKVYEQY
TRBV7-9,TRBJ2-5,ASSFHGLQETQY
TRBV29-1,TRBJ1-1,SVVPGDTEAF
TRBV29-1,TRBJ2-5,SVLGLGGTQY
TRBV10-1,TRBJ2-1,ASSGTSGRQIYREQF
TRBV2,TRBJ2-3,ATGQFSTDTQY
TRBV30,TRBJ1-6,AWSWGGSSYNSPLH
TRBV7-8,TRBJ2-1,ASSSGTSGYNEQF
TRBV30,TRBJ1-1,AWSAGGGTEAF
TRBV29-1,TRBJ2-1,SGCRGTGTRNEQF
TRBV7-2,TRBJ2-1,ASSFQILSSYNEQF
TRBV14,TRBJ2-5,ASSQQGGRETQY
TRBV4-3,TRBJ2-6,ASSAGTDVVLT
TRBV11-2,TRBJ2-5,ASSLGWTTGGETQY
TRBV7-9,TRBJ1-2,ASSLGQVSYGYT
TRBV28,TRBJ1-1,ASSHEGLNTEAF
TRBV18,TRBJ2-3,ASSPSSPEPGTQY
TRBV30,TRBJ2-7,AWSVIGSYEQY
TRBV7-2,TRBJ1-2,ASSTGQGYYGYT
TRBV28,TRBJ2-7,ASSRRQAYEQY
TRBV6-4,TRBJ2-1,ASSPRDWEYNEQF
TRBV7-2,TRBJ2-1,ASSSSDTIGREF
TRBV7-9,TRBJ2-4,ASSLDRVNIQY
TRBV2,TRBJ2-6,ASSPNPGANVLT
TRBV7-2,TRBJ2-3,ASSLRLAASTDTQY
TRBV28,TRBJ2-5,ASIPPGQGRETQY
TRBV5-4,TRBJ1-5,ASSAGPSSNQPQH
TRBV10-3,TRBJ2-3,ATRGVIADTQY
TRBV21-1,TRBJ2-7,ASSTRQTYEQY
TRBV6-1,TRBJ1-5,ASSEALRGQRNRLRQPQH